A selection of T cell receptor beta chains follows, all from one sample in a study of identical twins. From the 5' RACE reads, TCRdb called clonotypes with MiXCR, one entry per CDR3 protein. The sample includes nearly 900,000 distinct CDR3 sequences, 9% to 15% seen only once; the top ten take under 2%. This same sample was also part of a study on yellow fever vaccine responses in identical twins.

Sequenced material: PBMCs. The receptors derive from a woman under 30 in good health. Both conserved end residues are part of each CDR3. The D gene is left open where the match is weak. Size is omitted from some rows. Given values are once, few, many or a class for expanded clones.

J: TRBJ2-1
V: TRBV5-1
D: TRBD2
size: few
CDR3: CASSFRREGDEQFF
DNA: TGCGCCAGCAGCTTTCGCCGGGAGGGGGATGAGCAGTTCTTC

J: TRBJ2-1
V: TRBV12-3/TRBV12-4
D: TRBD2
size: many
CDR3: CASSLAGGPDNEQFF
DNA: TGTGCCAGCAGTCTAGCGGGAGGGCCTGACAATGAGCAGTTCTTC

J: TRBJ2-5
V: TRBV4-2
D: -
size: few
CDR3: CASSQEGSGGGLETQYF
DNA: TGTGCCAGCAGCCAAGAAGGGAGTGGGGGGGGGCTGGAGACCCAGTACTTC

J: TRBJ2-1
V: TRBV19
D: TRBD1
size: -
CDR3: CASGPGQGANEQFF
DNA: TGTGCCAGTGGCCCGGGACAGGGGGCTAATGAGCAGTTCTTC

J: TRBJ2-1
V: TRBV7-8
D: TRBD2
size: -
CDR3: CASSLATESAGEGNEQFF
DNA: TGTGCCAGCAGCTTAGCGACAGAATCAGCGGGAGAGGGCAATGAGCAGTTCTTC

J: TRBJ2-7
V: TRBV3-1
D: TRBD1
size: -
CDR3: CASTPSDRGTIHEQYF
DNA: TGTGCCAGCACCCCTTCTGACAGGGGGACGATTCACGAGCAGTACTTC

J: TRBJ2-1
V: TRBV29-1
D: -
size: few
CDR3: CSVTEGGEQFF
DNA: TGCAGCGTAACTGAGGGGGGTGAGCAGTTCTTC

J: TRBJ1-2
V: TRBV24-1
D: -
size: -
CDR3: CATSDPDSRAYGYTF
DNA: TGTGCCACCAGTGACCCCGACAGCCGGGCCTATGGCTACACCTTC

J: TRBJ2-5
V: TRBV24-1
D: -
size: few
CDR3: CATSDWDHQETQYF
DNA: TGTGCCACCAGTGACTGGGACCACCAAGAGACCCAGTACTTC

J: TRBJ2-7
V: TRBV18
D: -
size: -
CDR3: CASSPPAHTYEQYF
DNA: TGTGCCAGCTCACCACCTGCCCATACCTACGAGCAGTACTTC

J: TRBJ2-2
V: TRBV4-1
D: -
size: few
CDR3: CASNQVGAGTGELFF
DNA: TGCGCCAGCAATCAGGTCGGGGCGGGCACCGGGGAGCTGTTTTTT

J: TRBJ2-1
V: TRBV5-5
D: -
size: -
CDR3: CASSLSPGPDNEQFF
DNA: TGTGCCAGCAGCTTGTCCCCAGGGCCCGACAATGAGCAGTTCTTC

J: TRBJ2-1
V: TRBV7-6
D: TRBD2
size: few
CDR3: CASSLAALAGDRGEQFF
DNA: TGTGCCAGCAGCTTAGCGGCCCTAGCGGGAGATAGAGGAGAGCAGTTCTTC

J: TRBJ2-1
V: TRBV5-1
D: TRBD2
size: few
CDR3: CASSLDLAGGRGTNEQFF
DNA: TGCGCCAGCAGCTTGGATCTAGCGGGAGGCCGGGGGACCAATGAGCAGTTCTTC

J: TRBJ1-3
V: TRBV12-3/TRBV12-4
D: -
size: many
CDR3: CASSSAEVGNTIYF
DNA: TGTGCCAGCAGTTCTGCAGAGGTTGGAAACACCATATATTTT

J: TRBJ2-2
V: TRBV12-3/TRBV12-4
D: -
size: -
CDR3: CATAGDGINTGELFF
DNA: TGTGCCACCGCCGGGGACGGGATAAACACCGGGGAGCTGTTTTTT

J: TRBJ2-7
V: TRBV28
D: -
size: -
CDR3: CASSSGPRAPYEQYF
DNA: TGTGCCAGCAGCTCCGGGCCCCGGGCCCCCTACGAGCAGTACTTC

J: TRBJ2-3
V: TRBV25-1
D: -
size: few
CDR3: CASSAASRHPGQGISTDTQYF
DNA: TGTGCCAGCAGTGCCGCTAGTCGTCATCCGGGACAAGGAATAAGCACAGATACGCAGTATTTT

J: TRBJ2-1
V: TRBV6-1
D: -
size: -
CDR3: CASTVGRVEQFF
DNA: TGTGCCAGCACGGTAGGAAGAGTTGAGCAGTTCTTC

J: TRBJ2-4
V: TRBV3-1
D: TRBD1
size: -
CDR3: CASSPLSGTAYKNIQYF
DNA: TGTGCCAGCAGCCCCTTGTCCGGGACAGCGTACAAAAACATTCAGTACTTC

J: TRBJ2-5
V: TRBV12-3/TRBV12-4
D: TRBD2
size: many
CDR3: CASSLGLAGIAFQETQYF
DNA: TGTGCCAGCAGTTTAGGACTAGCGGGAATCGCCTTCCAAGAGACCCAGTACTTC

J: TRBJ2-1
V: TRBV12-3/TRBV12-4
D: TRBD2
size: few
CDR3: CASSLQAWTSGNDEQFF
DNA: TGTGCCAGCAGTTTACAGGCCTGGACTAGCGGGAACGATGAGCAGTTCTTC

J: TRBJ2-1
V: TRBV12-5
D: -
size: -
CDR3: CASGLVRSGGNNEQFF
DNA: TGTGCTAGTGGTTTGGTACGTTCAGGGGGGAACAATGAGCAGTTCTTC

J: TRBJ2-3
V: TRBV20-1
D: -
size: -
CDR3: CSEPRFPTDTQYF
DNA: TGCAGTGAACCTCGGTTCCCCACAGATACGCAGTATTTT

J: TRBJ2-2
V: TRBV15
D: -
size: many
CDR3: CATSRDGRGNTGELFF
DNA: TGTGCCACCAGCAGAGATGGTCGGGGAAACACCGGGGAGCTGTTTTTT

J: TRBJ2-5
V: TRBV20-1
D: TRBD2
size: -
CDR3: CSARPGTSVSGAQYF
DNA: TGCAGTGCTAGGCCCGGGACTAGCGTCTCAGGGGCCCAGTACTTC

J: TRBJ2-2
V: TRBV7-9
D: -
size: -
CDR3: CASSPTTGGAGELLF
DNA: TGTGCCAGCAGCCCTACTACAGGGGGGGCCGGGGAGCTGTTATTT

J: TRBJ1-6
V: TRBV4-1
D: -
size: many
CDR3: CASSQGKGTGSPLHF
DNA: TGCGCCAGCAGCCAAGGGAAGGGCACGGGTTCACCCCTCCACTTT

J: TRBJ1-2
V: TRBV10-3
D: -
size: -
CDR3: CAISESSSRANYGYTF
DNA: TGTGCCATCAGTGAGTCGAGTAGCAGGGCTAACTATGGCTACACCTTC

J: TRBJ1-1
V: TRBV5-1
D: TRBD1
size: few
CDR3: CASSGKGQMNTEAFF
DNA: TGCGCCAGCAGCGGAAAGGGACAGATGAACACTGAAGCTTTCTTT

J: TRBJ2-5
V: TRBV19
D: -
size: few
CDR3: CASAGTQQETQYF
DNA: TGTGCCAGTGCCGGGACACAACAAGAGACCCAGTACTTC

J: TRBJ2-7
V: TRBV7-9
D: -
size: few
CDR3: CASTLGGLSYEQYF
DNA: TGTGCCAGCACCCTGGGAGGTCTTTCCTACGAGCAGTACTTC

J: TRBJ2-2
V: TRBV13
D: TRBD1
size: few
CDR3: CASSFQGTANTGELFF
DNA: TGTGCCAGCAGCTTTCAAGGGACAGCCAACACCGGGGAGCTGTTTTTT

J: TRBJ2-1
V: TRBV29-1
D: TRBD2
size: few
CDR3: CSVGLAGGREQFF
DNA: TGCAGCGTTGGGCTAGCGGGAGGAAGGGAGCAGTTCTTC

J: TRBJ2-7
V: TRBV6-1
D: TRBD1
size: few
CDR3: CASSLRTGAYYEQYF
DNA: TGTGCCAGCAGTCTCCGAACAGGGGCATACTACGAGCAGTACTTC

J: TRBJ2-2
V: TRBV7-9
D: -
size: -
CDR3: CASSQSGLKNTGELFF
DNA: TGTGCCAGCAGCCAAAGCGGACTTAAGAACACCGGGGAGCTGTTTTTT

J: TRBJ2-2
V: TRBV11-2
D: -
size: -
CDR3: CASIRFPGELFF
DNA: TGTGCCAGCATCCGGTTTCCCGGGGAGCTGTTTTTT

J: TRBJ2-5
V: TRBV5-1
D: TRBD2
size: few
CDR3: CASSLGGLAQETQYF
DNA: TGCGCCAGCAGCTTGGGGGGACTAGCACAAGAGACCCAGTACTTC

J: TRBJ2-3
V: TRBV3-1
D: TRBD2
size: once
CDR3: CASSQLAGSLTFTDTQYF
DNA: TGTGCCAGCAGCCAACTAGCGGGATCTTTGACCTTCACAGATACGCAGTATTTT

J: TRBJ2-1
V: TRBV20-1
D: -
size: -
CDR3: CSAVGIPSSYNEQFF
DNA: TGCAGTGCAGTAGGGATCCCGAGCTCCTACAATGAGCAGTTCTTC

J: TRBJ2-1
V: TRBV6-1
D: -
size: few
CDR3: CASRKGQPGNEQFF
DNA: TGTGCCAGCAGGAAAGGACAGCCGGGCAATGAGCAGTTCTTC

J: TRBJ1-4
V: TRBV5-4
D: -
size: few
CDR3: CASSRDANEKLFF
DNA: TGTGCCAGCAGCCGGGACGCCAATGAAAAACTGTTTTTT

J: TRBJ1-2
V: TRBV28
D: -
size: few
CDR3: CASSFEPQGGYGYTF
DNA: TGTGCCAGCAGTTTTGAACCCCAAGGGGGATATGGCTACACCTTC

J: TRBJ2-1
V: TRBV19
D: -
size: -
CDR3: CASSIEGGSYNEQFF
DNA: TGTGCCAGTAGTATCGAGGGGGGCTCCTACAATGAGCAGTTCTTC

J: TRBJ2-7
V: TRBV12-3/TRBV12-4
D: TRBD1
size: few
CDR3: CASSPVRGSPYEQYF
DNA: TGTGCCAGCAGTCCGGTCAGGGGGTCACCCTACGAGCAGTACTTC

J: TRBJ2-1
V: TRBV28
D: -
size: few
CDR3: CASSSPWGNEQFF
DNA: TGTGCCAGCAGTTCCCCTTGGGGGAATGAGCAGTTCTTC

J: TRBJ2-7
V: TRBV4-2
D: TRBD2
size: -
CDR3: CASSQATSGPYGQYF
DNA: TGTGCCAGCAGCCAAGCTACTAGCGGGCCGTACGGGCAGTACTTC

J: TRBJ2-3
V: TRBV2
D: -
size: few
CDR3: CASTQVGAVDTQYF
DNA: TGTGCCAGCACCCAGGTCGGGGCAGTGGATACGCAGTATTTT

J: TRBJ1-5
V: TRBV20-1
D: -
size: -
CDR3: CSARGGYSNQPQHF
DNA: TGCAGTGCTAGAGGGGGTTATAGCAATCAGCCCCAGCATTTT

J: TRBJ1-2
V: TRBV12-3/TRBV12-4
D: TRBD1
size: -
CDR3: CASSNNRGPYGYTF
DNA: TGTGCCAGCAGTAATAACAGGGGGCCCTATGGCTACACCTTC

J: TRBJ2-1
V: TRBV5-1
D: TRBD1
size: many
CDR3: CASSLGGLSYNEQFF
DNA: TGTGCCAGCAGTTTAGGGGGCCTCTCCTACAATGAGCAGTTCTTC

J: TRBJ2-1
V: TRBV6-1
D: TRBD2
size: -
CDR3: CASSPSGTSGNNEQFF
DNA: TGTGCCAGCAGTCCCTCCGGGACTAGCGGAAACAATGAGCAGTTCTTC

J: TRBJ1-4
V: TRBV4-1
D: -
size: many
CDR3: CASSQVLGEKLFF
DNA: TGCGCCAGCAGCCAAGTTCTCGGTGAAAAACTGTTTTTT